This TCR beta chain was retrieved from a study of a mutant IDH1 vaccine in newly diagnosed glioma. Study at large: Once 4-6 weeks had passed after radiotherapy alone, vaccination started, or it started with temozolomide cycles. Previous treatment comprised radiotherapy, temozolomide, or both, mostly both. The study, taken as a whole, reports: Of the patients, roughly 95% had vaccine-induced immune responses.

CDR3 length: 16 residues. V was pared by 4 bases and J by 7 bases, with 11 bases of the junction left unmatched. Germline V gene lookup returns CDR1 KGHSH and CDR2 LQKENI. Only in-frame clones appear in the TCRdb table, and some are missing; sequencing was by immunoSEQ multiplex PCR. The sample gives some 80,000 clones, more than 80% of which show up once; 0.6% to 0.95% is in the top ten. Regarding time point: week 23, last vaccination. In the vaccine, a single dose held 300 ug of the mutant IDH1 20-mer peptide, along with topical imiquimod. A remark on this clone: Its antigen is unidentified.

This specimen was PBMCs, taken from a glioma patient whose treatment included an IDH1 peptide vaccine. The clonotype was recovered from a woman between 50 and 59 years old with glioma. V is TRBV18 and J is TRBJ2-3; 10 positions match TRBD1. In DNA form, the CDR3 reads TGTGCCAGCTCACTAATGGGGACAGGGGCCCCTCATACGCAGTATTTT. This translates into CASSLMGTGAPHTQYF.